Shown below are 20 T cell receptor beta chains from a single sample sequenced in a study of beta chain features in type 1 diabetes. Of the isolated RNA, all was reverse transcribed, and so the sequenced material was expressed TCRB transcripts. Some clones are missing from TCRdb's copy, which holds only in-frame ones; the method was immunoSEQ multiplex PCR. The data contain approximately 120,000 clones, 40% of them singletons. Sequencing input: stem cell memory CD4+ T cells from blood. Every receptor here comes from a woman aged 18-35 years in good health.

This chain links TRBV27 with TRBJ1-1; D unresolved. Germline lookup yields CDR1 MNHEY and CDR2 SMNVEV (reference sequence). Trimming pared 4 bases from V and 5 bases from J, leaving 11 bases between. The CDR3 has 13 residues. CDR3 nucleotides: TGTGCCAGCAGTTCGTCGAGTTTTACTGAAGCTTTCTTT. This codes for CASSSSSFTEAFF.

This chain links TRBV11-3 with TRBJ2-1; 8 bases fit TRBD2. This CDR3 contains 15 residues. Germline V gives CDR1 SGHNT, CDR2 YENEEA. J gave up 4 bases and V 1 base, and 3 bases lay outside the gene matches. This CDR3 reads CASSLAGGAYNEQFF. CDR3 nucleotides: TGTGCCAGCAGCTTAGCGGGAGGGGCTTACAATGAGCAGTTCTTC.

The chain is built from TRBV5-4 and TRBJ2-2, with 8 bases identical to TRBD2. This CDR3 comprises 17 residues. Trimming cost V 4 bases and J 1 base; bases outside gene matches: 9. Germline V CDR1 and CDR2: SGHNT, YYREEE (reference sequence). The CDR3 coding sequence is TGTGCCAGCAGCCATCTCGGGGGGGGACGGAACACCGGGGAGCTGTTTTTT. It translates to CASSHLGGGRNTGELFF.

The chain recombines TRBV6-5 with TRBJ1-2, with 8 positions matching TRBD1. Looked up from germline, CDR1 is MNHEY and CDR2 is SVGAGI. The CDR3 totals 16 residues. Losses at the gene ends were 0 bases for V and 4 bases for J; bases not matched to a gene: 7. DNA for the CDR3: TGTGCCAGCAGTTACTCCCGCGGGACAGGAGTCTATGGCTACACCTTC. Translating gives CASSYSRGTGVYGYTF.

This clone has only one observation. The chain joins TRBV6-1 to TRBJ2-1; 13 bases are shared with TRBD2. CDR3 length: 15 amino acids. CDR1 MNHNS and CDR2 SASEGT come from the germline V gene. With 6 bases clipped from V and 4 bases from J, the junction kept 3 bases outside the gene matches. The CDR3 protein is CASRWTSGGYNEQFF. For the CDR3, the DNA is TGTGCCAGCAGATGGACTAGCGGGGGTTACAATGAGCAGTTCTTC.

The rearrangement links TRBV7-9 to TRBJ2-7; the D gene is possibly TRBD2 (6 bases). The germline V gene has CDR1 SEHNR and CDR2 FQNEAQ (reference sequence). This CDR3 contains 14 residues. V lost 10 bases and J 7 bases, leaving 23 bases between the germline ends. The CDR3 nucleotides are TGTGCCATCTCAGCCGGGACTGATCCCGGGGAGCAGTACTTC. The encoded protein is CAISAGTDPGEQYF.

The chain carries TRBV7-9 and TRBJ1-5; no reliable D call. V was shortened by 5 bases and J by 5 bases, with 10 bases between the two germline ends. This CDR3 has 13 amino acids. Germline V lookup: CDR1 SEHNR, CDR2 FQNEAQ (reference sequence). This CDR3 is CASSPDNYQPQHF. CDR3 DNA: TGTGCCAGCAGCCCCGACAACTATCAGCCCCAGCATTTT.

This clone was observed once. The chain uses TRBV7-2 and TRBJ2-1; 13 positions match TRBD2. V shed 4 bases and J 5 bases; nucleotides not matched to a gene: 8. CDR3 length: 17 residues. Germline V gene data show CDR1 as SGHTA and CDR2 as FQGNSA. CDR3 sequence: CASSSRTSGRMHNEQFF. CDR3 bases: TGTGCCAGCAGCTCGAGGACTAGCGGGAGAATGCACAATGAGCAGTTCTTC.

This clone was found a few times. The V gene is TRBV7-9, the J gene TRBJ1-1; D might be TRBD1 (6 bases). CDR1 is SEHNR and CDR2 is FQNEAQ in the germline V gene (reference sequence). V lost 5 bases and J lost 4, with 14 bases in between. There are 14 residues in the CDR3. CDR3 sequence: CASSLSNRATEAFF. The CDR3 DNA reads as TGTGCCAGCAGCCTATCAAACAGGGCCACTGAAGCTTTCTTT.

There are a few counts of this clone. The V and J genes are TRBV10-3 and TRBJ2-3; 7 nucleotides align to TRBD2. Trimming cost V 6 bases and J 2 bases; bases outside gene matches: 8. Germline V gene sequence: CDR1 ENHRY, CDR2 SYGVKD. This CDR3 has 15 residues. This CDR3 reads CAIRKSRDYTDTQYF. In DNA form, the CDR3 reads TGTGCCATCAGAAAGTCAAGGGACTACACAGATACGCAGTATTTT.

This clone turned up a few times. The rearrangement uses TRBV7-3 and TRBJ2-1; D call uncertain. Germline V gives CDR1 SGHTA, CDR2 FQGTGA. CDR3 length equals 13 residues. V gave up 5 bases and J gave up 0 bases, with 5 bases separating them. The CDR3 here is CASSRSSYNEQFF. CDR3 DNA: TGTGCCAGCAGCCGTAGCTCCTACAATGAGCAGTTCTTC.

The rearrangement uses TRBV7-9 and TRBJ2-7; D might be TRBD2 (5 bases). V was trimmed by 5 bases and J by 3 bases, leaving 8 bases between them. This CDR3 region has 12 residues. In germline, CDR1 is SEHNR, CDR2 FQNEAQ (reference sequence). The CDR3 here is CASSPGYYEQYF. Here the CDR3 DNA reads TGTGCCAGCAGCCCGGGATACTACGAGCAGTACTTC.

The chain uses TRBV5-4 and TRBJ2-7, with 10 positions matching TRBD2. Germline V lookup: CDR1 SGHNT, CDR2 YYREEE (reference sequence). The CDR3 spans 16 residues. With V trimmed by 0 bases and J by 2 bases, 5 bases remained unmatched. CDR3 protein: CASSLAIGLAAYEQYF. The DNA of the CDR3 is TGTGCCAGCAGCTTGGCGATAGGACTAGCGGCCTACGAGCAGTACTTC.

The chain has TRBV6-5 and TRBJ1-2; D is possibly TRBD1 (6 bases). Germline V gives CDR1 MNHEY, CDR2 SVGAGI. The CDR3 loop spans 14 amino acids. Trimming took off 6 bases at V and 4 bases at J, with 15 bases between the two ends. CDR3 residues: CASSPNTGPYGYTF. The CDR3 DNA sequence: TGTGCCAGCAGCCCCAATACAGGGCCCTATGGCTACACCTTC.

The chain has TRBV2 and TRBJ2-5; D is unresolved. This CDR3 is built from 13 residues. The germline V gene has CDR1 SNHLY and CDR2 FYNNEI. V was pared by 0 bases and J by 6 bases, with 8 bases between. CDR3 sequence: CASSEARVKTQYF. Written as DNA, the CDR3 is TGTGCCAGCAGTGAAGCTAGAGTGAAGACCCAGTACTTC.

This clone showed up just a few times. This rearrangement joins TRBV18 to TRBJ1-2, with 10 bases that match TRBD1. The V segment lost 1 base and the J segment 4 bases; nucleotides outside the gene matches: 3. This CDR3 is built from 15 residues. Germline assignment: CDR1 KGHSH and CDR2 LQKENI. CDR3 nucleotide sequence: TGTGCCAGCTCACCACTTTGGGACAGGGGCTATGGCTACACCTTC. The encoded protein is CASSPLWDRGYGYTF. Looking up the rest from reference TRBV18 and TRBJ1-2 gives the full variable domain: NAGVMQNPRHLVRRRGQEARLRCSPMKGHSHVYWYRQLPEEGLKFMVYLQKENIIDESGMPKERFSAEFPKEGPSILRIQQVVRGDSAAYFCASSPLWDRGYGYTFGSGTRLTVV.

The rearrangement links TRBV7-3 to TRBJ2-7, with a tentative D call TRBD2 (6 bases). Germline-derived CDR1 and CDR2 are SGHTA and FQGTGA. Trimming shortened V by 5 bases and J by 5 bases, and 16 bases separated the two germline ends. The CDR3 totals 14 residues. CDR3: CASSPLGGSDEQYF. In DNA form, the CDR3 reads TGTGCCAGCAGCCCCCTGGGGGGTTCGGACGAGCAGTACTTC. Combining the CDR3 with reference TRBV7-3 and TRBJ2-7 gives the whole variable domain GAGVSQTPSNKVTEKGKYVELRCDPISGHTALYWYRQSLGQGPEFLIYFQGTGAADDSGLPNDRFFAVRPEGSVSTLKIQRTERGDSAVYLCASSPLGGSDEQYFGPGTRLTVT.

The chain uses TRBV28 and TRBJ1-4; TRBD1 might be the D (5 bases). The germline V gene has CDR1 MDHEN and CDR2 SYDVKM. V lost 3 bases, J lost 3 bases, and 8 bases lay in between. The CDR3 runs 14 residues. The chain's CDR3 is CASSFGGANEKLFF. The DNA for the CDR3 is TGTGCCAGCAGTTTCGGGGGGGCTAATGAAAAACTGTTTTTT.

V is TRBV21-1 and J is TRBJ2-5; the D call TRBD1 from the table was never checked on the DNA. TRBV21-1 constitutes a pseudogene. The CDR3 totals 14 residues. The CDR3 DNA reads TGTGCCAGCAGCAAAGGAGACAGGGGAGAGACCCAGTACTTC. Encoded protein: CASSKGDRGETQYF.

This clone was counted a single time. The chain recombines TRBV30 with TRBJ1-5; D gene unclear. Germline V gene data show CDR1 as GTSNPN and CDR2 as SVGIG (reference sequence). The CDR3 has 15 amino acids. Trimming stripped 2 bases from V and 0 bases from J, with 11 bases between. The CDR3 loop reads CAWSLGPYSNQPQHF. The CDR3 DNA follows: TGTGCCTGGAGTCTAGGCCCATATAGCAATCAGCCCCAGCATTTT.